The 25 T cell receptor beta chains below all came from one sample that was sequenced in a study of identifying expanded T cells in peripheral blood. The assay was immunoSEQ multiplex PCR, and TCRdb's table has in-frame clones only and misses some. The sample shows tens of thousands of clones, about 83% of them seen only once. Source material: blood. These receptors all come from a person aged 18 to 75 in good health.

V and J are TRBV9 and TRBJ2-4, with D tentatively TRBD1 or TRBD2 (6 bases each). Germline assignment: CDR1 SGDLS and CDR2 YYNGEE. This CDR3 contains 14 residues. V dropped 0 bases and J dropped 8 bases, with 12 bases sitting between them. The CDR3 sequence: CASSVEARGDIQYF. For the CDR3, the DNA is TGTGCCAGCAGCGTAGAAGCGAGGGGGGACATTCAGTACTTC.

This chain uses TRBV6-5 with TRBJ2-7; the D gene is possibly TRBD2 (8 bases). V gave up 5 bases and J gave up 4 bases, with 15 bases separating them. The CDR3 extends over 14 amino acids. CDR1 and CDR2 (germline): MNHEY, SVGAGI. DNA of the CDR3: TGTGCCAGCAGTCACCGGGAGGGGGCATACGAGCAGTACTTC. This encodes CASSHREGAYEQYF.

This clone showed up just a few times. This chain joins TRBV19 and TRBJ1-2; 9 positions match TRBD1. There are 14 residues in the CDR3. From germline, CDR1 is LNHDA and CDR2 SQIVND (reference sequence). J gave up 2 bases and V 5 bases, and 3 bases lay outside the gene matches. CDR3 amino acids: CASSPGQGNYGYTF. DNA for the CDR3: TGTGCCAGTAGTCCGGGACAGGGAAACTATGGCTACACCTTC.

Here the CDR3 reads CASSYSNSHYEQYF. The CDR3 bases are TGTGCCAGCAGTTACTCGAACAGCCACTACGAGCAGTACTTC. This chain links TRBV6-5 with TRBJ2-7; D remains ambiguous. Germline lookup yields CDR1 MNHEY and CDR2 SVGAGI. Trimming cost V 0 bases and J 3 bases, with 9 bases left between them. The CDR3 totals 14 residues.

J is TRBJ2-1 and V is TRBV5-8, with 8 bases matching TRBD2. The V gene end was trimmed by 9 bases and the J gene end by 4 bases; junction bases not matched to a gene: 6. CDR1 is SGHTS and CDR2 is YDEGEE in the germline V gene. The CDR3 consists of 13 residues. CDR3 sequence: CATRLAYYNEQFF. CDR3 nucleotides: TGTGCCACCAGACTAGCGTATTACAATGAGCAGTTCTTC.

This chain links TRBV18 with TRBJ2-7, with D perhaps matching TRBD1 (6 bases). Per germline, CDR1 KGHSH and CDR2 LQKENI. Trimming shortened V by 3 bases and J by 1 base, and 16 bases separated the two germline ends. The CDR3 consists of 16 residues. CDR3 residues: CASSPITGSNSYEQYF. The CDR3 bases are TGTGCCAGCTCACCTATTACAGGGTCCAATTCCTACGAGCAGTACTTC.

CDR3 in amino acids: CASNAGGPSYEQFF. In DNA, the CDR3 is TGTGCCAGCAACGCGGGAGGGCCCTCATATGAGCAGTTCTTC. This chain connects TRBV2 to TRBJ2-1; 9 positions match TRBD2. The length of the CDR3 is 14 residues. V lost 7 bases, J lost 8 bases, and 9 bases stayed unmatched. Per germline, CDR1 SNHLY and CDR2 FYNNEI.

The genes are TRBV28 and TRBJ1-3, with a weak D call TRBD1 (5 bases). V lost 8 bases, J lost 4 bases, and 15 bases lay in between. The germline gives CDR1 MDHEN, CDR2 SYDVKM. CDR3 length: 14 residues. The CDR3 DNA reads TGTGCCAGCTACGTAGGGGACGGAGGAAACACCATATATTTT. Translating it yields CASYVGDGGNTIYF.

This clone was seen just once. The V and J genes are TRBV25-1 and TRBJ1-3; D is unclear. This CDR3 contains 15 residues. V gave up 2 bases and J gave up 3 bases, with 11 bases separating them. The germline gives CDR1 MGHDK, CDR2 SYGVNS. CDR3 nucleotides: TGTGCCAGCAGTGAACCGGCGGGAAGTGGAAACACCATATATTTT. This translates into CASSEPAGSGNTIYF.

This clone has a handful of counts. The chain couples TRBV5-6 to TRBJ1-5; possible D gene TRBD1, 6 bases. The germline CDR1 and CDR2 sequences are SGHDT and YYEEEE. The CDR3 is made up of 13 amino acids. V lost 7 bases, J lost 5 bases, and 13 bases lay in between. This CDR3 reads CASSRTAYQPQHF. The CDR3 DNA sequence: TGTGCCAGCTCCCGGACAGCTTATCAGCCCCAGCATTTT.

This clone occurred once. The V call is TRBV7-2, the J call TRBJ2-3; the match to TRBD2 covers 14 bases. Per the germline V gene, CDR1 is SGHTA and CDR2 is FQGNSA. V was pared by 1 base and J by 7 bases, with 7 bases of the junction left unmatched. The CDR3 loop spans 17 amino acids. The CDR3: CASSLGLAGGATNTQYF. As DNA, the CDR3 is TGTGCCAGCAGCTTAGGACTAGCGGGAGGGGCGACTAATACGCAGTATTTT. Full variable domain (remainder filled in from reference TRBV7-2 and TRBJ2-3): GAGVSQSPSNKVTEKGKDVELRCDPISGHTALYWYRQSLGQGLEFLIYFQGNSAPDKSGLPSDRFSAERTGGSVSTLTIQRTQQEDSAVYLCASSLGLAGGATNTQYFGPGTRLTVL.

This sequence joins TRBV27 and TRBJ2-2; TRBD2 agrees at 12 bases. Per germline, CDR1 MNHEY and CDR2 SMNVEV (reference sequence). Losses at the gene ends were 7 bases for V and 6 bases for J; bases not matched to a gene: 6. This CDR3 spans 15 amino acids. CDR3 bases: TGTGCCAGCAACCCGGGACTAGCGGGCCCCGGGGAGCTGTTTTTT. Protein sequence: CASNPGLAGPGELFF.

This clone was picked up many times. The chain links TRBV10-1 to TRBJ1-2; tentative D call: TRBD1 (5 bases). This CDR3 region has 12 residues. V lost 7 bases to trimming and J lost 3 bases, with 9 bases between them. CDR1 and CDR2 from the germline V gene are WNHNN and SYGVQD (reference sequence). CDR3 DNA: TGCGCCAGCATCGGCAGGGACTATGGCTACACCTTC. It codes for CASIGRDYGYTF.

This clone was seen a single time. The rearrangement uses TRBV27 and TRBJ2-5, with TRBD2 identical over 13 bases. This CDR3 region has 14 residues. Germline V gene data show CDR1 as MNHEY and CDR2 as SMNVEV (reference sequence). V lost 9 bases to trimming and J lost 5 bases; unmatched junction nucleotides: 6. The CDR3 protein is CASGLAGEGETQYF. In DNA form, the CDR3 reads TGTGCCAGTGGACTAGCGGGAGAGGGGGAGACCCAGTACTTC.

The V gene is TRBV30, the J gene TRBJ2-3; unclear D gene. Germline CDR1 reads GTSNPN; CDR2 reads SVGIG (reference sequence). Trimming stripped 2 bases from V and 6 bases from J, with 3 bases between. This CDR3 is built from 10 residues. The CDR3 bases are TGTGCCTGGAGTTTGGATACGCAGTATTTT. Translation: CAWSLDTQYF.

V usage is TRBV2 and J usage is TRBJ2-5, with 9 bases matching TRBD2. J was trimmed by 1 base and V by 1 base; bases with no gene match: 4. CDR3 length: 16 residues. Germline CDR1 and CDR2: SNHLY and FYNNEI. The CDR3 region has the DNA TGTGCCAGCAGTGAAGTAGCTAGCGGGACCCAAGAGACCCAGTACTTC. Its translation is CASSEVASGTQETQYF.

The chain joins TRBV19 to TRBJ1-3, with 8 bases lining up with TRBD1. CDR1 and CDR2 from the germline V gene are LNHDA and SQIVND (reference sequence). CDR3 length: 16 residues. The junction had 4 bases not matched to a gene; V was cut back by 3 bases and J by 0 bases. CDR3 bases: TGTGCCAGTAGTATGCAGGGGGCGAGCTCTGGAAACACCATATATTTT. Translated: CASSMQGASSGNTIYF.

The gene calls are TRBV7-2 and TRBJ2-5; D unclear. V was trimmed by 4 bases and J by 5 bases, leaving 11 bases between them. The CDR3 spans 13 residues. Germline loops: CDR1 SGHTA, CDR2 FQGNSA. In DNA form, the CDR3 reads TGTGCCAGCAGCTCCATCGACGGCGAGACCCAGTACTTC. As protein: CASSSIDGETQYF.

The V and J genes are TRBV2 and TRBJ2-1; D is undetermined. Between the trimmed V and J ends, which lost 8 bases and 0 bases, there was a span of 8 bases. Germline lookup yields CDR1 SNHLY and CDR2 FYNNEI. CDR3 size: 13 residues. In DNA, the CDR3 is TGTGCCAGCGCCGGAGTCTCCTACAATGAGCAGTTCTTC. It is translated as CASAGVSYNEQFF.

The chain combines TRBV27 with TRBJ1-1; 8 bases map to TRBD1. CDR3 length: 15 residues. V lost 4 bases, J lost 8 bases, and 12 bases stayed unmatched. Germline lookup yields CDR1 MNHEY and CDR2 SMNVEV (reference sequence). The CDR3: CASSSWTGSFSEAFF. The CDR3, as DNA: TGTGCCAGCAGTTCTTGGACAGGGTCTTTCTCAGAAGCTTTCTTT.

This chain uses TRBV28 with TRBJ2-7; 8 nucleotides agree with TRBD1. The germline gives CDR1 MDHEN, CDR2 SYDVKM. This CDR3 is built from 12 residues. With V trimmed by 11 bases and J by 5 bases, 8 bases remained unmatched. CDR3 DNA: TGTGCCGTCACGACAGGGGACCACGAGCAGTACTTC. Residues: CAVTTGDHEQYF.

The CDR3: CASSSRASPVRYEQFF. CDR3 DNA: TGTGCCAGCAGCTCCCGGGCCTCCCCGGTGAGGTATGAGCAGTTCTTC. This sequence joins TRBV7-3 and TRBJ2-1; D gene unclear. Germline V gives CDR1 SGHTA, CDR2 FQGTGA. This CDR3 has 16 residues. Trimming pared 4 bases from V and 8 bases from J, leaving 21 bases between.

The CDR3 coding sequence is TGTGCCAGCAGTTTCCGCGGACTAGCGCCCAATGAGCAGTTCTTC. This codes for CASSFRGLAPNEQFF. The chain joins TRBV9 to TRBJ2-1, with 9 bases matching TRBD2. V gave up 5 bases and J gave up 6 bases; unmatched junction bases: 9. Germline V gene sequence: CDR1 SGDLS, CDR2 YYNGEE. This CDR3 is built from 15 residues. Together with reference TRBV9 and TRBJ2-1, the CDR3 gives the full variable domain: DSGVTQTPKHLITATGQRVTLRCSPRSGDLSVYWYQQSLDQGLQFLIQYYNGEERAKGNILERFSAQQFPDLHSELNLSSLELGDSALYFCASSFRGLAPNEQFFGPGTRLTVL.

This sequence joins TRBV19 and TRBJ2-3; D not resolved. Germline loops: CDR1 LNHDA, CDR2 SQIVND (reference sequence). CDR3 length: 16 residues. V was clipped by 7 bases and J by 2 bases, with 19 bases between them. As DNA, the CDR3 is TGTGCCAGTACCCCGCCCGGCTACCCCGACACAGATACGCAGTATTTT. Encoded protein: CASTPPGYPDTDTQYF.

The rearrangement links TRBV5-1 to TRBJ2-1; a possible D gene is TRBD1 (6 bases). V was pared by 4 bases and J by 8 bases, with 16 bases between. Germline CDR1 reads SGHRS; CDR2 reads YFSETQ. This CDR3 spans 14 amino acids. The DNA of the CDR3 is TGCGCCAGCAGCACAGGGCAAGCCTTCGATGAGCAGTTCTTC. Translating it yields CASSTGQAFDEQFF.